The 18 T cell receptor beta chains in this list originate from one sample, sequenced in a study of T-cell memory formation after mild COVID-19. TCRdb passed the 5' RACE reads through MiXCR, listing each CDR3 protein once. This table has tens of thousands of distinct CDR3 sequences, roughly 25% appearing once. Sequences were obtained from PBMCs or a T cell subset sorted from them (not recorded which). These receptors were obtained from a man aged 18 to 30 who had mild COVID-19 (a few samples of this study predate the infection). Cell type and time point are not known.

The chain has TRBV7-8 and TRBJ2-3, with 8 bases aligning to TRBD2. The CDR3 totals 17 residues. Germline V gene data show CDR1 as SGHVS and CDR2 as FQNEAQ. The J segment lost 2 bases and the V segment lost 4 bases, leaving 11 bases of the junction unmatched. The chain's CDR3 is CASSSPFSGAYTDTQYF. CDR3 sequence (DNA): TGTGCCAGCAGCTCCCCCTTTAGCGGGGCCTACACAGATACGCAGTATTTT. Full variable domain (rest looked up from reference TRBV7-8 and TRBJ2-3): GAGVSQSPRYKVAKRGQDVALRCDPISGHVSLFWYQQALGQGPEFLTYFQNEAQLDKSGLPSDRFFAERPEGSVSTLKIQRTQQEDSAVYLCASSSPFSGAYTDTQYFGPGTRLTVL.

Only a few counts were recorded for this clonotype. This rearrangement joins TRBV20-1 to TRBJ2-5, with 7 bases matching TRBD1. The CDR3 consists of 16 residues. Unmatched junction bases numbered 13, after V lost 4 bases and J lost 2 bases. CDR1 is DFQATT, CDR2 SNEGSKA, per germline (reference sequence). CDR3 sequence reads: CSAIRPGQLGQETQYF. The CDR3 nucleotides read TGCAGTGCTATCAGACCGGGACAGTTAGGGCAAGAGACCCAGTACTTC.

This clonotype was found a few times. The rearrangement links TRBV5-5 to TRBJ2-3; no definite D call. This CDR3 has 13 residues. Germline V gene sequence: CDR1 SGHKS, CDR2 YYEKEE (reference sequence). V was pared by 0 bases and J by 2 bases, with 4 bases between. CDR3 protein: CASSLAITDTQYF. Written as DNA, the CDR3 is TGTGCCAGCAGCTTGGCGATCACAGATACGCAGTATTTT.

This clonotype was observed a few times. The chain uses TRBV12-3 or TRBV12-4 and TRBJ2-5; D unclear. V was cut by 3 bases and J by 5 bases, with 4 bases left in between. The CDR3 length is 11 residues. CDR3 sequence: CASSFTETQYF. CDR3 DNA: TGTGCCAGCAGTTTCACCGAGACCCAGTACTTC.

The table lists this clonotype with a few counts. The rearrangement links TRBV7-8 to TRBJ2-1; TRBD1 aligns across 8 bases. Germline-derived CDR1 and CDR2 are SGHVS and FQNEAQ. This CDR3 has 16 residues. V shed 3 bases, J shed 0 bases, and the junction held 4 bases outside the gene matches. Here the CDR3 DNA reads TGTGCCAGCAGCTTTCCGGGACAGGTCTCCTACAATGAGCAGTTCTTC. It is translated as CASSFPGQVSYNEQFF. The full variable domain, its missing parts supplied by reference TRBV7-8 and TRBJ2-1, is GAGVSQSPRYKVAKRGQDVALRCDPISGHVSLFWYQQALGQGPEFLTYFQNEAQLDKSGLPSDRFFAERPEGSVSTLKIQRTQQEDSAVYLCASSFPGQVSYNEQFFGPGTRLTVL.

This clonotype was detected a few times. The chain links TRBV27 to TRBJ1-2; 8 bases line up with TRBD1. V was pared by 5 bases and J by 1 base, with 15 bases of the junction left unmatched. Germline lookup yields CDR1 MNHEY and CDR2 SMNVEV (reference sequence). The CDR3 runs to 18 residues. CDR3 region: CASSPRQSRDRRNYGYTF. The CDR3 nucleotides are TGTGCCAGCAGTCCACGTCAGAGCAGGGACAGGCGTAACTATGGCTACACCTTC.

Only a few counts were recorded for this clonotype. V and J are TRBV27 and TRBJ2-1; perhaps TRBD2 as D (7 bases). This CDR3 has 15 residues. V lost 4 bases and J lost 9, with 19 bases in between. CDR1 and CDR2 (germline): MNHEY, SMNVEV (reference sequence). The CDR3 reads CASSWWRGGPGEQFF. DNA for the CDR3: TGTGCCAGCAGTTGGTGGAGGGGGGGCCCCGGTGAGCAGTTCTTC.

Written as DNA, the CDR3 is TGTGCCAGCAGCTTACTAGCGGGCCTGGGGGGGGAGCTGTTTTTT. Its translation: CASSLLAGLGGELFF. V is TRBV7-2 and J is TRBJ2-2, with 8 bases lining up with TRBD2. The germline V gene has CDR1 SGHTA and CDR2 FQGNSA. The CDR3 extends over 15 amino acids. The trim removed 2 bases at V and 8 bases at J, leaving 7 bases unmatched.

This clonotype showed up just a few times. Written as DNA, the CDR3 is TGCGCCAGCAGCCGGGGCACAGGCCTCAATCAGCCCCAGCATTTT. This codes for CASSRGTGLNQPQHF. The chain combines TRBV5-1 with TRBJ1-5, with D perhaps TRBD1 (5 bases). This CDR3 has 15 amino acids. Trimming took 4 bases from V and 3 from J, leaving 14 bases between them. Germline assignment: CDR1 SGHRS and CDR2 YFSETQ.

The chain joins TRBV6-5 to TRBJ2-5, with D maybe TRBD1 (6 bases). The CDR3 sequence is 14 residues long. Germline loops: CDR1 MNHEY, CDR2 SVGAGI. Between the trimmed V and J ends, which lost 5 bases and 5 bases, there was a span of 15 bases. The CDR3 reads CASSPGQLGETQYF. Here the CDR3 DNA reads TGTGCCAGCAGTCCCGGACAGTTAGGGGAGACCCAGTACTTC.

This clonotype was seen a handful of times. The V gene is TRBV4-1, the J gene TRBJ2-1; D gene uncertain. Trimming removed 4 bases from V and 0 bases from J, with 10 bases in between. CDR1 and CDR2 from the germline V gene are MGHRA and YSYEKL. This CDR3 is 15 amino acids long. DNA for the CDR3: TGCGCCAGCAGCCCTTCGGGCGGCTCCTACAATGAGCAGTTCTTC. This codes for CASSPSGGSYNEQFF.

Concerning this clonotype: A much larger clonotype is one base distant, so this may be a read error. The chain uses TRBV20-1 and TRBJ1-1; 7 bases map to TRBD1. Germline-derived CDR1 and CDR2 are DFQATT and SNEGSKA (reference sequence). The CDR3 runs 13 residues. Here the CDR3 reads CSAREQGDTEDFF. The CDR3 nucleotides read TGCAGTGCTAGAGAGCAGGGGGACACTGAAGATTTCTTT.

The rearrangement joins TRBV12-3 or TRBV12-4 to TRBJ2-3, with 8 nucleotides matching TRBD2. The CDR3 spans 14 residues. V lost 6 bases to trimming and J lost 4 bases; unmatched junction nucleotides: 6. The CDR3 region is CASSGTRFPDTQYF. The CDR3 bases are TGTGCCAGCAGCGGGACTAGGTTTCCAGATACGCAGTATTTT.

This clonotype was detected many times. The rearrangement links TRBV7-3 to TRBJ2-2; tentative D call: TRBD1 (6 bases). Trimming cost V 6 bases and J 3 bases, with 11 bases left between them. CDR3 length: 14 amino acids. The germline V gene has CDR1 SGHTA and CDR2 FQGTGA. The CDR3 loop reads CASRSQGYTGELFF. CDR3 nucleotides: TGTGCCAGCAGATCCCAGGGGTACACCGGGGAGCTGTTTTTT.

This clonotype appeared a few times. V gene TRBV3-1 combines with J gene TRBJ2-3; TRBD1 agrees at 11 bases. The CDR3 totals 16 residues. After removal of 0 bases from V and 4 bases from J, the junction contained 3 bases not matched to a gene. The germline V gene encodes CDR1 LGHDT and CDR2 YNNKEL (reference sequence). In nucleotides, the CDR3 is TGTGCCAGCAGCCAAGATAGGACAGGGGGCCCAGATACGCAGTATTTT. It is translated as CASSQDRTGGPDTQYF.

The chain uses TRBV11-3 and TRBJ2-1, with no clear D. This CDR3 region has 14 residues. Germline CDR1 is SGHNT and CDR2 is YENEEA. The V gene lost 5 bases and the J gene lost 6 bases, with 14 bases spanning the gap. CDR3 DNA sequence: TGTGCCAGCAGCCCCCCCGGTCTTTCCAATGAGCAGTTCTTC. Translated: CASSPPGLSNEQFF. The complete variable domain, with remaining parts taken from reference TRBV11-3 and TRBJ2-1, reads EAGVVQSPRYKIIEKKQPVAFWCNPISGHNTLYWYLQNLGQGPELLIRYENEEAVDDSQLPKDRFSAERLKGVDSTLKIQPAELGDSAVYLCASSPPGLSNEQFFGPGTRLTVL.

This clonotype was counted a single time. The chain has TRBV4-2 and TRBJ1-1; a possible D gene is TRBD1 (6 bases). This CDR3 comprises 15 residues. Germline V lookup: CDR1 LGHNA, CDR2 YNFKEQ. V lost 4 bases, J lost 1 base, and 13 bases lay in between. Here the CDR3 reads CASSPQTGANTEAFF. CDR3 DNA sequence: TGTGCCAGCAGCCCACAGACAGGAGCGAACACTGAAGCTTTCTTT.

This clonotype has just a few counts. The chain links TRBV4-1 to TRBJ2-1; the match to TRBD1 covers 8 bases. Unmatched junction bases numbered 7, after V lost 1 base and J lost 2 bases. This CDR3 contains 17 residues. Per germline, CDR1 MGHRA and CDR2 YSYEKL. Here the CDR3 DNA reads TGCGCCAGCAGCCAAGGTTGGGCGGACAGGGCCTACAATGAGCAGTTCTTC. Translating it yields CASSQGWADRAYNEQFF.